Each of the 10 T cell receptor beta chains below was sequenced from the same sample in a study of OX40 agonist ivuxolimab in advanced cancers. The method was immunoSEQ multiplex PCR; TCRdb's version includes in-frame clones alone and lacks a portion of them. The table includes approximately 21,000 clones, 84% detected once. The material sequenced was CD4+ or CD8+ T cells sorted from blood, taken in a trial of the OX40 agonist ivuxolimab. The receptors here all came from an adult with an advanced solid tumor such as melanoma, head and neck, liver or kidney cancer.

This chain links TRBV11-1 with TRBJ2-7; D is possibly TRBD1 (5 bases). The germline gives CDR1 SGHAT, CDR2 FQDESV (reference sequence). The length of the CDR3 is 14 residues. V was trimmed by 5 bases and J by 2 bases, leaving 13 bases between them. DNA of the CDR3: TGTGCCAGCAGCCAACCCAGGGAACCCTACGAGCAGTACTTC. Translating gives CASSQPREPYEQYF.

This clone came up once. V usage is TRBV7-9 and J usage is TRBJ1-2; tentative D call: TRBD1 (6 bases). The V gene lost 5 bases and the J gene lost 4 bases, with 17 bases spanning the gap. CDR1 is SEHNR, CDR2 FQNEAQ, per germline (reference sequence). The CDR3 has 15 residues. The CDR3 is CASSPTGQGSYGYTF. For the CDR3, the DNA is TGTGCCAGCAGCCCGACTGGTCAGGGGAGCTATGGCTACACCTTC.

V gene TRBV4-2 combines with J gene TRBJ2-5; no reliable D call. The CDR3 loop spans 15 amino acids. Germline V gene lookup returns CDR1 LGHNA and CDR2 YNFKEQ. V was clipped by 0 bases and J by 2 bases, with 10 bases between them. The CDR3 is CASSQDALKQETQYF. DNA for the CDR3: TGTGCCAGCAGCCAAGACGCTCTTAAACAAGAGACCCAGTACTTC.

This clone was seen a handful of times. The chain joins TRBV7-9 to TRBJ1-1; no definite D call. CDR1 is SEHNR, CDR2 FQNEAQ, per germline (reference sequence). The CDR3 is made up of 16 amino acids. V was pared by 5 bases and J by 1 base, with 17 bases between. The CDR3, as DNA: TGTGCCAGCAGCCCCGCGTCGAGACTCCCGAACACTGAAGCTTTCTTT. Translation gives CASSPASRLPNTEAFF.

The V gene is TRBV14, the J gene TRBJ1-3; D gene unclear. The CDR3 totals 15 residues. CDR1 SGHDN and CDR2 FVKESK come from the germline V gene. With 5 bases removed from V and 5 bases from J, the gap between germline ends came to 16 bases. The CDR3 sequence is CASSSLGARRNTIYF. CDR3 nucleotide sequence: TGTGCCAGCAGCTCACTGGGCGCAAGGAGAAACACCATATATTTT.

The CDR3 reads CASSFLGGSSTDTQYF. DNA for the CDR3: TGTGCCAGCAGCTTTCTTGGTGGGTCTAGCACAGATACGCAGTATTTT. The chain couples TRBV7-8 to TRBJ2-3; D gene unclear. CDR3 length equals 16 residues. V shed 3 bases and J shed 0 bases, with 13 bases lying between them. Germline lookup yields CDR1 SGHVS and CDR2 FQNEAQ.

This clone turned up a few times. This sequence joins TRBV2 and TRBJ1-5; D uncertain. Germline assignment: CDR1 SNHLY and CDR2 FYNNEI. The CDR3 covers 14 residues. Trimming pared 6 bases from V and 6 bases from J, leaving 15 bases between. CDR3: CASRMERSGQPQHF. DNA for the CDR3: TGTGCCAGCAGAATGGAGAGATCGGGTCAGCCCCAGCATTTT.

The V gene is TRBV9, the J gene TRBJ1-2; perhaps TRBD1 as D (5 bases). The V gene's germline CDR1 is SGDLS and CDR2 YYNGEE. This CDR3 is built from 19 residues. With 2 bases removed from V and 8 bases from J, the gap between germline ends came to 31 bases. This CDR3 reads CASSVEPNSGTLRFGGYTF. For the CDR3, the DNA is TGTGCCAGCAGCGTGGAGCCCAATTCCGGGACTCTTCGTTTTGGCGGCTACACCTTC.

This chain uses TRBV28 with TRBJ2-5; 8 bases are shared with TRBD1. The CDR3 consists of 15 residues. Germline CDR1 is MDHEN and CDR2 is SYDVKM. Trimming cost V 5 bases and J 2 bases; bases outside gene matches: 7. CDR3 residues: CASSTRQGTQETQYF. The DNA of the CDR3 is TGTGCCAGCAGTACCAGACAGGGGACACAAGAGACCCAGTACTTC.

The CDR3 protein is CASSLTSGVSYNEQFF. The CDR3 DNA reads as TGTGCCAGCAGTCTTACTAGCGGGGTGTCCTACAATGAGCAGTTCTTC. The genes are TRBV9 and TRBJ2-1; 10 bases fit TRBD2. V dropped 5 bases and J dropped 1; count of bases not matched to a gene: 6. CDR3 length: 16 amino acids. Germline V lookup: CDR1 SGDLS, CDR2 YYNGEE. The entire variable domain, with the rest obtained from reference TRBV9 and TRBJ2-1, is as follows: DSGVTQTPKHLITATGQRVTLRCSPRSGDLSVYWYQQSLDQGLQFLIQYYNGEERAKGNILERFSAQQFPDLHSELNLSSLELGDSALYFCASSLTSGVSYNEQFFGPGTRLTVL.